This TCR beta chain was sequenced during a study of Ad26.COV2.S vaccination and SARS-CoV-2 variants. Study-level information: As a participant in COV1001, the donor was in the Ad26.COV2.S trial arm. The authors gave Ad26.COV2.S intramuscularly, either once or twice 56 days apart.

Specified treatment: over 15 received Ad26.COV2.S at low or high dose, single or two shots; a few received placebo; per-sample allocation not given. Samples analyzed were those drawn on day 63 after the first vaccine or placebo injection. Study-wide points: Placebo recipients trailed vaccine recipients in spike-specific TCR breadth.

The sample holds one count of this clone. Its specificity is not known. Only in-frame clones appear in the TCRdb table, and some are missing; sequencing was by immunoSEQ multiplex PCR. The sample has about 250,000 clones; around 88% are singletons. The sequence came from a person aged 18-65 years who received the Ad26.COV2.S COVID-19 vaccine or a placebo. The sequencing here drew on peripheral blood, taken in a trial of Ad26.COV2.S vaccine versus placebo.

CDR3 protein: CASSPRQAITNEKLFF. The CDR3 region has the DNA TGCGCCAGCAGCCCAAGACAGGCTATAACTAATGAAAAACTGTTTTTT. The V and J genes are TRBV4-1 and TRBJ1-4, with a weak D call TRBD1 (6 bases). CDR1 MGHRA and CDR2 YSYEKL come from the germline V gene. The V end was cut by 4 bases, the J end by 1 base, with 13 bases between. The CDR3 extends over 16 amino acids.